Listed below are T cell receptor beta chains from one sample, sequenced in a study of human T cells and chemical hapten exposure. TCRdb recomputed calls from the RACE reads with MiXCR, one row per CDR3 protein. This table has 100,000 to 150,000 distinct CDR3 sequences, approximately 10% appearing once. The specimen comprised whole blood, sampled in connection with sensitization to the hapten diphenylcyclopropenone (DPC). The receptors were gathered from a woman aged 45-65 years with alopecia areata. Some clones in this sample may be carry-over from other donors' samples. Each CDR3 is given with its conserved first and last residue. Each record gives: clone size, V gene, J gene, D gene, CDR3 protein, CDR3 DNA. A D gene is named only where the DNA matches it firmly. Clone size is given for some rows only: seen once, a few or many times, or a class if the clone is expanded.

abundance: .; v_gene: TRBV29-1; j_gene: TRBJ2-7; d_gene: TRBD2; CDR3aa: CSAGLAGVQEQYF; CDR3nt: TGCAGCGCTGGACTAGCGGGAGTTCAAGAGCAGTACTTC
abundance: few; v_gene: TRBV20-1; j_gene: TRBJ2-3; d_gene: .; CDR3aa: CSAPAQALGDTQYF; CDR3nt: TGCAGTGCCCCCGCACAGGCCCTTGGGGATACGCAGTATTTT
abundance: .; v_gene: TRBV25-1; j_gene: TRBJ2-7; d_gene: .; CDR3aa: CASSLADFYEQYF; CDR3nt: TGTGCCAGCTCTTTGGCGGACTTCTACGAGCAGTACTTC
abundance: few; v_gene: TRBV29-1; j_gene: TRBJ2-1; d_gene: .; CDR3aa: CSISQDYPGSSYNEQFF; CDR3nt: TGCAGCATATCACAGGACTACCCCGGGAGCTCCTACAATGAGCAGTTCTTC
abundance: many; v_gene: TRBV7-9; j_gene: TRBJ2-1; d_gene: TRBD2; CDR3aa: CASSPGGTSGQNEQFF; CDR3nt: TGTGCCAGCAGCCCCGGCGGGACTAGCGGGCAGAATGAGCAGTTCTTC
abundance: many; v_gene: TRBV29-1; j_gene: TRBJ2-5; d_gene: .; CDR3aa: CSVEGSGVGQYF; CDR3nt: TGCAGCGTTGAAGGTTCAGGGGTCGGCCAGTACTTC
abundance: few; v_gene: TRBV12-3/TRBV12-4; j_gene: TRBJ1-2; d_gene: .; CDR3aa: CASSLIGGAGYGYTF; CDR3nt: TGTGCCAGCAGTTTGATCGGGGGCGCTGGCTATGGCTACACCTTC
abundance: .; v_gene: TRBV11-2; j_gene: TRBJ2-1; d_gene: .; CDR3aa: CASSPRQLSDEQFF; CDR3nt: TGTGCCAGCAGCCCCAGACAGCTTTCGGATGAGCAGTTCTTC
abundance: many; v_gene: TRBV29-1; j_gene: TRBJ2-7; d_gene: .; CDR3aa: CSVEGVGNEQYF; CDR3nt: TGCAGCGTTGAAGGGGTCGGGAACGAGCAGTACTTC
abundance: few; v_gene: TRBV7-8; j_gene: TRBJ1-3; d_gene: TRBD1; CDR3aa: CASSLDRGNTIYF; CDR3nt: TGTGCCAGCAGCTTGGACAGGGGAAACACCATATATTTT
abundance: .; v_gene: TRBV3-1; j_gene: TRBJ1-1; d_gene: .; CDR3aa: CASSQDQGARAFF; CDR3nt: TGTGCCAGCAGCCAAGATCAAGGGGCTCGGGCTTTCTTT
abundance: few; v_gene: TRBV24-1; j_gene: TRBJ2-1; d_gene: .; CDR3aa: CATSDLALATYNEQFF; CDR3nt: TGTGCCACCAGTGATTTAGCACTAGCAACCTACAATGAGCAGTTCTTC
abundance: few; v_gene: TRBV4-2; j_gene: TRBJ2-5; d_gene: .; CDR3aa: CASSQEAGYQETQYF; CDR3nt: TGTGCCAGCAGCCAAGAGGCCGGCTACCAAGAGACCCAGTACTTC
abundance: .; v_gene: TRBV12-3/TRBV12-4; j_gene: TRBJ2-7; d_gene: .; CDR3aa: CASSLGGGGWSGEQYF; CDR3nt: TGTGCCAGCAGTTTAGGAGGAGGGGGCTGGTCGGGGGAGCAGTACTTC
abundance: many; v_gene: TRBV6-1; j_gene: TRBJ2-1; d_gene: TRBD2; CDR3aa: CASPRGTSGRSLGNEQFF; CDR3nt: TGTGCCAGCCCCCGGGGGACTAGCGGGAGGTCCTTAGGGAATGAGCAGTTCTTC
abundance: .; v_gene: TRBV20-1; j_gene: TRBJ1-1; d_gene: .; CDR3aa: CSARNFRGFNTEAFF; CDR3nt: TGCAGTGCTAGAAATTTTCGGGGATTTAACACTGAAGCTTTCTTT
abundance: .; v_gene: TRBV27; j_gene: TRBJ1-2; d_gene: .; CDR3aa: CASRMGAAYGYTF; CDR3nt: TGTGCCAGCAGAATGGGGGCGGCCTATGGCTACACCTTC
abundance: few; v_gene: TRBV3-1; j_gene: TRBJ2-5; d_gene: .; CDR3aa: CASSQESGTKYQETQYF; CDR3nt: TGTGCCAGCAGCCAAGAATCCGGGACAAAGTACCAAGAGACCCAGTACTTC